These 9 T cell receptor beta chains came from one sample sequenced in a study of memory CD4+ T cells and cytomegalovirus serostatus. Clones were read by immunoSEQ multiplex PCR, and TCRdb kept only the in-frame ones, dropping some. In the table there are around 63,000 clones, 60% to 85% of which are singletons. Single viable CD3+CD4+CD8-CD45RO+ cells were sorted as the memory CD4+ T cells. Specimen: memory CD4+ T cells from blood. These receptor sequences come from an adult in good health and CMV-seropositive.

The genes are TRBV15 and TRBJ2-7; the match to TRBD2 covers 7 bases. CDR3 length: 14 residues. In germline, CDR1 is LNHNV, CDR2 YYDKDF (reference sequence). J was trimmed by 4 bases and V by 1 base; bases with no gene match: 4. DNA for the CDR3: TGTGCCACCAGCAGAGTAAAGGGAGGGTACGAGCAGTACTTC. It specifies CATSRVKGGYEQYF.

The rearrangement links TRBV2 to TRBJ1-4, with D maybe TRBD1 (5 bases). CDR1 is SNHLY and CDR2 is FYNNEI in the germline V gene. The CDR3 is 12 residues long. Trimming cost V 3 bases and J 8 bases, with 7 bases left between them. The CDR3, as DNA: TGTGCCAGCAGTGACAGGGAGGAAAAACTGTTTTTT. As protein: CASSDREEKLFF.

The chain links TRBV5-1 to TRBJ2-2; D is unclear. The germline CDR1 and CDR2 sequences are SGHRS and YFSETQ. CDR3 length: 16 amino acids. V lost 1 base and J lost 4, with 14 bases in between. The chain's CDR3 is CASSLSSQASTGELFF. CDR3 bases: TGCGCCAGCAGCTTGAGTAGCCAAGCATCCACCGGGGAGCTGTTTTTT.

The V call is TRBV5-8, the J call TRBJ1-4, with D possibly matching TRBD1 (5 bases). Trimming removed 4 bases from V and 7 bases from J, with 20 bases in between. The CDR3 covers 16 residues. From germline, CDR1 is SGHTS and CDR2 YDEGEE. In nucleotides, the CDR3 is TGTGCCAGCAGCCTTCCTTGGGGCGCAGGCGGTGAAAAACTGTTTTTT. Translation: CASSLPWGAGGEKLFF.

The V gene is TRBV19, the J gene TRBJ1-2; 8 positions agree with TRBD1. The CDR3 consists of 16 residues. Germline CDR1 reads LNHDA; CDR2 reads SQIVND (reference sequence). Unmatched junction bases numbered 10, after V lost 3 bases and J lost 4 bases. CDR3 loop: CASSIPPWTGSYGYTF. The CDR3 nucleotides are TGTGCCAGTAGTATCCCCCCCTGGACAGGGTCCTATGGCTACACCTTC. Complete variable domain (other parts from reference TRBV19 and TRBJ1-2): DGGITQSPKYLFRKEGQNVTLSCEQNLNHDAMYWYRQDPGQGLRLIYYSQIVNDFQKGDIAEGYSVSREKKESFPLTVTSAQKNPTAFYLCASSIPPWTGSYGYTFGSGTRLTVV.

There are a few counts of this clone. The chain links TRBV6-5 to TRBJ1-6; no reliable D call. V was pared by 0 bases and J by 7 bases, with 10 bases between. The V gene's germline CDR1 is MNHEY and CDR2 SVGAGI. This CDR3 has 15 residues. In DNA, the CDR3 is TGTGCCAGCAGTTACTCGGAAGGGTTGAATTCACCCCTCCACTTT. Protein sequence: CASSYSEGLNSPLHF.

The chain couples TRBV28 to TRBJ2-3; D possibly matches TRBD1 or TRBD2 (7 bases each). The CDR3 runs to 16 residues. CDR1 MDHEN and CDR2 SYDVKM come from the germline V gene. The V gene lost 7 bases and the J gene lost 3 bases, with 20 bases spanning the gap. The CDR3 DNA follows: TGTGCCAGCACGGGGGGAGCCGACAGGGCTACAGATACGCAGTATTTT. Protein sequence: CASTGGADRATDTQYF.

This rearrangement joins TRBV11-2 to TRBJ1-1; no firm D call. The CDR3 is 14 amino acids. CDR1 is SGHAT and CDR2 is FQNNGV in the germline V gene. V was trimmed by 1 base and J by 3 bases, leaving 9 bases between them. DNA for the CDR3: TGTGCCAGCAGCTTAGGCCGGTTAGACACTGAAGCTTTCTTT. Translating gives CASSLGRLDTEAFF.

J is TRBJ1-4 and V is TRBV30; a possible D gene is TRBD1 (5 bases). Germline values: CDR1 GTSNPN, CDR2 SVGIG (reference sequence). The CDR3 sequence is 15 residues long. Deletions cut 3 bases from V and 5 bases from J, with 16 bases between. This chain's CDR3 is CAWSSATAGNEKLFF. For the CDR3, the DNA is TGTGCCTGGAGCTCCGCGACAGCTGGCAATGAAAAACTGTTTTTT.